This T cell receptor beta chain was sequenced in a study of blood T cells in healthy people across ages. A second PCR of 7 to 11 cycles used a sample-barcoded 5' primer and a J-beta primer mix. From the 5' RACE reads, TCRdb called clonotypes with MiXCR, one entry per CDR3 protein. The sample includes approximately 850,000 distinct CDR3 sequences, 58% of them seen just once. Of note for this clonotype: The antigen remains unidentified.

In each sample, at least 6.5 million PBMCs were isolated. General study results and limits: Observed TCR beta diversity per million T cells went down as age went up. This fall followed a roughly linear course with age.

V was clipped by 4 bases and J by 7 bases, with 22 bases between them. The germline CDR1 and CDR2 sequences are MNHNY and SVGAGI (reference sequence). This CDR3 is 16 amino acids long. This TCR came from a man younger than 45 in good health. This chain connects TRBV6-6 to TRBJ2-5, with D perhaps TRBD2 (5 bases). The specimen sequenced was blood. The CDR3 nucleotides read TGTGCCAGCAGTTCCGACCCGGGTCGAGGGCCAGGGACCCAGTACTTC. It encodes CASSSDPGRGPGTQYF.